This entry is about one TCR beta chain. What it binds is not known. The CDR3 runs 12 residues. V gave up 8 bases and J gave up 10 bases, with 14 bases separating them. Germline CDR1 is MNHNS and CDR2 is SASEGT. The data stem from a study of glioma-infiltrating T cells after dendritic cell vaccination. Findings of the study overall: Few patients contributed both blood and tumor specimens.

The method was immunoSEQ multiplex PCR; TCRdb's version includes in-frame clones alone and lacks a portion of them. The sample shows around 60,000 clones, 86% of them seen only once. Time point described: after dendritic cell vaccination, including at tumor progression/relapse. The TCR was taken from a human donor with glioblastoma. V usage is TRBV6-1 and J usage is TRBJ1-4; D ambiguous. This specimen consisted of blood, obtained after dendritic cell vaccination. CDR3 in DNA: TGTGCCAGCGGCCGAGGTTTGGGAAAACTGTTTTTT. It yields the protein CASGRGLGKLFF.